This T cell receptor (beta chain) came from a study of cytomegalovirus exposure and HLA in healthy donors. These donors, healthy bone marrow donors, were studied. 60 Vbeta and 13 Jbeta primers were used in PCR. Clones were sequenced by immunoSEQ multiplex PCR, and TCRdb holds only the in-frame ones, with some missing. The data show 150,000 to 200,000 clones, 75% to 90% seen once. Trimming shortened V by 3 bases and J by 1 base, and 12 bases separated the two germline ends. This CDR3 comprises 15 residues. Germline values: CDR1 LGHNT, CDR2 FRNRAP. This clonotype was sampled from a human donor in good health. Sequenced: PBMCs. This chain links TRBV12-5 with TRBJ2-5; D perhaps matches TRBD1 (6 bases). The CDR3 region has the DNA TGTGCTAGTGGTTTACAACAGGGACCCCAAGAGACCCAGTACTTC. It encodes CASGLQQGPQETQYF.